Listed below are T cell receptor beta chains from one sample, sequenced in a study of T cell changes during pregnancy in multiple sclerosis. Here immunoSEQ multiplex PCR was the method, and the copy in TCRdb shows in-frame clones only, minus some. The sample lists roughly 41,000 clones; roughly 94% were seen once. Sequenced here: peripheral blood, sampled in the third trimester of pregnancy. The receptors derive from a female donor with multiple sclerosis, enrolled in a pregnancy study. Each CDR3 is given with its conserved first and last residue. D genes are given only for firm matches. Rows give clone size only sometimes, using once, few, many, or a class for an expanded clone.

>.|TRBV2|TRBJ2-5|.|15
CASSAFAGYEETQYF
TGTGCCAGCAGCGCGTTCGCGGGCTACGAAGAGACCCAGTACTTC
>.|TRBV6-5|TRBJ1-2|.|16
CASSSGLGGTNYGYTF
TGTGCCAGCAGTTCTGGGTTGGGAGGGACCAACTATGGCTACACCTTC
>.|TRBV10-1|TRBJ2-3|TRBD2|16
CASSESKLAGTDTQYF
TGCGCCAGCAGTGAGTCGAAACTAGCGGGGACAGATACGCAGTATTTT
>.|TRBV7-8|TRBJ1-4|.|15
CASSLYGQPNEKLFF
TGTGCCAGCAGCTTATACGGACAGCCTAATGAAAAACTGTTTTTT
>.|TRBV7-7|TRBJ2-5|.|13
CASSFTNQETQYF
TGTGCTAGCAGCTTTACAAACCAAGAGACCCAGTACTTC
>.|TRBV28|TRBJ1-3|.|15
CASSLSSRSGNTIYF
TGTGCCAGCAGCCTGTCCTCTCGCTCTGGAAACACCATATATTTT
>.|TRBV19|TRBJ1-6|.|17
CASSPHSRGGPSSPLHF
TGTGCCAGTAGTCCACATTCCCGCGGGGGGCCCAGCTCACCCCTCCACTTT
>few|TRBV2|TRBJ1-2|.|11
CASTQDFGYTF
TGTGCCAGCACACAGGATTTTGGCTACACCTTC
>.|TRBV29-1|TRBJ2-7|TRBD1|13
CSVRQGPTYEQYF
TGCAGCGTTCGACAGGGACCTACCTACGAGCAGTACTTC
>.|TRBV18|TRBJ1-1|.|12
CASSAPGREAFF
TGTGCCAGCTCAGCCCCAGGGCGTGAAGCTTTCTTT
>.|TRBV5-1|TRBJ2-7|TRBD1|15
CASSLSGTGIDEQYF
TGCGCCAGCAGCTTATCCGGGACAGGGATCGACGAGCAGTACTTC
>.|TRBV28|TRBJ1-2|.|14
CASSLGRKNYGYTF
TGTGCCAGCAGTTTAGGCAGGAAAAACTATGGCTACACCTTC
>.|TRBV5-1|TRBJ2-7|.|14
CASSPNQGTYEQYF
TGCGCCAGCAGCCCCAATCAGGGGACCTACGAGCAGTACTTC
>.|TRBV11-3|TRBJ1-1|.|13
CASSPIANTEAFF
TGTGCCAGCAGCCCCATAGCCAACACTGAAGCTTTCTTT
>.|TRBV20-1|TRBJ2-3|.|11
CSAGPRDTQYF
TGCAGTGCTGGGCCGAGAGATACGCAGTATTTT
>.|TRBV7-9|TRBJ2-5|TRBD2|16
CASSTGLVGGKETQYF
TGTGCCAGCAGCACGGGACTAGTAGGGGGGAAAGAGACCCAGTACTTC
>.|TRBV28|TRBJ1-4|.|15
CASSFWGGQHEKLFF
TGTGCCAGCAGTTTTTGGGGGGGGCAACATGAAAAACTGTTTTTT
>.|TRBV2|TRBJ2-5|.|14
CASSRSRGKETQYF
TGTGCCAGCAGCCGAAGTCGAGGCAAAGAGACCCAGTACTTC
>.|TRBV7-9|TRBJ1-2|.|14
CASSPIAANYGYTF
TGTGCCAGCAGCCCCATTGCGGCTAACTATGGCTACACCTTC
>.|TRBV6-5|TRBJ1-1|.|14
CASRSRQMNTEAFF
TGTGCCAGCAGGTCGAGACAGATGAACACTGAAGCTTTCTTT
>.|TRBV27|TRBJ2-1|.|14
CASSLSSRETEQFF
TGTGCCAGCAGTTTATCCTCCCGGGAGACTGAGCAGTTCTTC
>.|TRBV4-3|TRBJ2-1|TRBD2|16
CASSRTSVTSYNEQFF
TGCGCCAGCAGCCGGACTAGCGTGACGTCCTACAATGAGCAGTTCTTC
>.|TRBV7-9|TRBJ2-1|.|11
CASSPRGEQFF
TGTGCCAGCAGCCCAAGGGGTGAGCAGTTCTTC
>.|TRBV6-4|TRBJ2-3|TRBD2|16
CASSELAGQGTDTQYF
TGTGCCAGCAGTGAGCTAGCGGGGCAGGGCACAGATACGCAGTATTTT
>.|TRBV18|TRBJ1-1|TRBD1|14
CASSRQGENTEAFF
TGTGCCAGCTCCAGACAGGGGGAGAACACTGAAGCTTTCTTT
>.|TRBV11-3|TRBJ1-1|.|13
CASSFNSYTEAFF
TGTGCCAGCAGCTTTAACAGCTACACTGAAGCTTTCTTT
>once|TRBV2|TRBJ1-2|.|14
CASSGEGSLYGYTF
TGTGCCAGCAGTGGAGAGGGATCCCTCTATGGCTACACCTTC
>.|TRBV19|TRBJ2-3|.|17
CASSPQRSREIADTQYF
TGTGCCAGTAGTCCCCAAAGGAGTCGTGAGATAGCAGATACGCAGTATTTT
>.|TRBV7-9|TRBJ2-1|TRBD2|17
CASSWSASGGPGDEQFF
TGTGCCAGCAGCTGGTCGGCTAGCGGGGGCCCCGGGGATGAGCAGTTCTTC
>.|TRBV18|TRBJ2-3|TRBD1|16
CASSPGQGVSTDTQYF
TGTGCCAGCTCACCGGGACAGGGAGTAAGCACAGATACGCAGTATTTT
>.|TRBV4-1|TRBJ2-7|TRBD1|13
CASSQDTLGQRYF
TGCGCCAGCAGCCAAGATACATTGGGACAGAGGTACTTC
>.|TRBV19|TRBJ1-1|.|14
CASSRGRTNTEAFF
TGTGCCAGCTCCAGGGGAAGGACCAACACTGAAGCTTTCTTT
>.|TRBV28|TRBJ2-1|.|15
CASSVIRATANEQFF
TGTGCCAGCAGCGTGATCAGGGCTACCGCGAATGAGCAGTTCTTC
>.|TRBV10-3|TRBJ1-1|TRBD1|14
CAISGQGRNTEAFF
TGTGCCATCAGTGGACAGGGAAGGAACACTGAAGCTTTCTTT
>.|TRBV7-9|TRBJ1-4|TRBD1|15
CASSSWDREVEKLFF
TGTGCCAGCAGCTCCTGGGACAGGGAGGTAGAAAAACTGTTTTTT
>.|TRBV5-1|TRBJ1-2|TRBD1|15
CASSFSGTGGYGYTF
TGCGCCAGCAGCTTTTCCGGGACAGGAGGGTATGGCTACACCTTC
>.|TRBV19|TRBJ2-3|TRBD2|15
CASSWGLAGTDTQYF
TGTGCCAGTAGTTGGGGACTAGCGGGCACAGATACGCAGTATTTT
>.|TRBV27|TRBJ2-2|TRBD2|18
CASSSRTSGIANTGELFF
TGTGCCAGCAGTTCCCGGACTAGCGGGATCGCGAACACCGGGGAGCTGTTTTTT
>.|TRBV5-6|TRBJ1-5|TRBD1|14
CASSHWTGPQPQHF
TGTGCCAGCAGCCATTGGACAGGACCACAGCCCCAGCATTTT
>few|TRBV7-9|TRBJ1-1|.|14
CASSLGGMNTEAFF
TGTGCCAGCAGCTTGGGCGGGATGAACACTGAAGCTTTCTTT
>.|TRBV6-1|TRBJ1-2|.|13
CASSPQGQYGYTF
TGTGCCAGCAGCCCGCAGGGACAATATGGCTACACCTTC
>few|TRBV2|TRBJ2-5|.|12
CASRASAETQYF
TGTGCCAGCCGTGCAAGCGCAGAGACCCAGTACTTC
>.|TRBV7-2|TRBJ1-2|.|13
CASSSTGPNGYTF
TGTGCCAGCAGTTCGACAGGTCCTAATGGCTACACCTTC
>.|TRBV7-9|TRBJ1-1|.|14
CASSLEGFSTEAFF
TGTGCCAGCAGCTTAGAGGGGTTTTCCACTGAAGCTTTCTTT
>.|TRBV7-2|TRBJ2-3|TRBD2|15
CASSYSGGSTDTQYF
TGTGCCAGCAGCTACAGCGGGGGTTCCACAGATACGCAGTATTTT
>.|TRBV9|TRBJ2-5|TRBD1|14
CASSGTGGPETQYF
TGTGCCAGCAGCGGAACAGGGGGTCCAGAGACCCAGTACTTC
>.|TRBV5-1|TRBJ1-2|TRBD1|14
CASSPGQEYYGYTF
TGCGCCAGCAGCCCAGGACAGGAATACTATGGCTACACCTTC